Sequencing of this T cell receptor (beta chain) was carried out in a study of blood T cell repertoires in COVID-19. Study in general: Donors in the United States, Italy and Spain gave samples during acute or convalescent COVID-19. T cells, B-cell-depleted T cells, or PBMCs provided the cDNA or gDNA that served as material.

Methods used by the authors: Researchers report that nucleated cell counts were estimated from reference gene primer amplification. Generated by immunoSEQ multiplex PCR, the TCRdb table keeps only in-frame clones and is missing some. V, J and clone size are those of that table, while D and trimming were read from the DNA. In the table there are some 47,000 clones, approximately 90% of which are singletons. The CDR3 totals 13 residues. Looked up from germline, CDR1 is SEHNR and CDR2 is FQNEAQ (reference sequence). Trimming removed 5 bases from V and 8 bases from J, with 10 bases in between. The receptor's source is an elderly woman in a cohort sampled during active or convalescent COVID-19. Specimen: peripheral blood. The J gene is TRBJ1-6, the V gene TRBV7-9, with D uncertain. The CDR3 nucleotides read TGTGCCAGCAGCCCGCGGTCGGATTCACCCCTCCACTTT. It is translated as CASSPRSDSPLHF.